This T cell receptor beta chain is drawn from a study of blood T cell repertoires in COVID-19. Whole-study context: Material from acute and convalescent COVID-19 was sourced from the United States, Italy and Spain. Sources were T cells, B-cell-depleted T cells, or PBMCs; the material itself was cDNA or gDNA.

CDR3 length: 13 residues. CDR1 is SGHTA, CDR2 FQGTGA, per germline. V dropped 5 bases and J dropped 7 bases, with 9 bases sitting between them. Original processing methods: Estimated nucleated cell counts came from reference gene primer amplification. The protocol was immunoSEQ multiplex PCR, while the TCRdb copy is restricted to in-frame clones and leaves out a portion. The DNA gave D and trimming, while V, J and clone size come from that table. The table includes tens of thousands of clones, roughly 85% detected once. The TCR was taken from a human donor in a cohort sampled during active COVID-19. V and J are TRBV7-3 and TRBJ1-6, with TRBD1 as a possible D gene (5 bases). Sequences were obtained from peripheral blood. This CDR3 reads CASSLGQNSPLHF. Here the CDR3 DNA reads TGTGCCAGCAGCCTCGGACAAAATTCACCCCTCCACTTT.